The next 13 T cell receptor beta chains were all read from a single sample in a study of CD8 T cell repertoires and HIV-1 epitope variants. TCRdb's table, derived via immunoSEQ multiplex PCR, lists solely in-frame clones and lacks some. Of over 90,000 clones in the sample, 70% to 75% are singletons; the top ten hold about 26%. The sequencing sample was made of uncultured baseline CD8+ T cells from peripheral blood mononuclear cells (PBMCs). Receptor source: a male donor with HIV.

V is TRBV29-1 and J is TRBJ2-1; 10 nucleotides match TRBD2. CDR1 is SQVTM and CDR2 is ANQGSEA in the germline V gene. CDR3 size: 13 residues. J gave up 7 bases and V 7 bases, and 7 bases lay outside the gene matches. This CDR3 is CSASAGGRNEQFF. In DNA, the CDR3 is TGCAGCGCCTCAGCGGGGGGGCGGAATGAGCAGTTCTTC.

The chain links TRBV5-1 to TRBJ2-7; 9 nucleotides line up with TRBD1. Unmatched junction bases numbered 7, after V lost 4 bases and J lost 8 bases. The CDR3 is made up of 13 amino acids. Germline CDR1 is SGHRS and CDR2 is YFSETQ. The DNA for the CDR3 is TGCGCCAGCAGCCCTGGGACAGGGCAAAAGCAGTACTTC. Protein product: CASSPGTGQKQYF.

The V gene is TRBV28, the J gene TRBJ1-2; 8 bases fit TRBD1. V was pared by 5 bases and J by 8 bases, with 4 bases of the junction left unmatched. CDR3 length: 12 amino acids. Looked up from germline, CDR1 is MDHEN and CDR2 is SYDVKM. The CDR3 nucleotides read TGTGCCAGCAGTCCAGGGGGCGGAGGCTACACCTTC. Translating it yields CASSPGGGGYTF.

The chain employs TRBV9 and TRBJ2-3; D may be TRBD1 or TRBD2 (6 bases each). The V and J ends lost 1 base and 1 base respectively, with 10 bases between them. This CDR3 spans 15 amino acids. Germline lookup yields CDR1 SGDLS and CDR2 YYNGEE. DNA of the CDR3: TGTGCCAGCAGCGTATGGGGGGCGGGCACAGATACGCAGTATTTT. It codes for CASSVWGAGTDTQYF.

V is TRBV6-5 and J is TRBJ1-2; D ambiguous. The germline gives CDR1 MNHEY, CDR2 SVGAGI. Trimming removed 8 bases at V and 7 bases at J, with 11 bases between. This CDR3 is 11 amino acids long. DNA of the CDR3: TGTGCCAGCTTTAGGGCGGGTGGCTACACCTTC. As protein: CASFRAGGYTF.

This clone was seen a few times. The V and J genes are TRBV11-2 and TRBJ2-3; D is uncertain. The CDR3 runs to 14 residues. Germline V CDR1 and CDR2: SGHAT, FQNNGV. Trimming left V 0 bases short and J 11 bases short, with 15 bases between. CDR3 sequence reads: CASSLDSRRFLQYF. The CDR3 DNA sequence: TGTGCCAGCAGCTTAGATTCACGGAGATTCTTGCAGTATTTT.

The chain links TRBV11-2 to TRBJ2-6, with D possibly TRBD1 on 6 matching bases. The CDR3 sequence is 16 residues long. The V gene's germline CDR1 is SGHAT and CDR2 FQNNGV. V was trimmed by 3 bases and J by 4 bases, leaving 13 bases between them. The DNA for the CDR3 is TGTGCCAGCAGCTTTTACAGGGTGTCGGGGGCCAACGTCCTGACTTTC. This encodes CASSFYRVSGANVLTF. Full variable domain (outside the CDR3, taken from reference TRBV11-2 and TRBJ2-6): EAGVAQSPRYKIIEKRQSVAFWCNPISGHATLYWYQQILGQGPKLLIQFQNNGVVDDSQLPKDRFSAERLKGVDSTLKIQPAKLEDSAVYLCASSFYRVSGANVLTFGAGSRLTVL.

V usage is TRBV10-2 and J usage is TRBJ2-5, with 7 positions matching TRBD2. Per the germline V gene, CDR1 is WSHSY and CDR2 is SAAADI. The ends lost 2 bases at V and 4 bases at J; junction bases unmatched: 7. The CDR3 loop spans 15 amino acids. The CDR3 loop reads CASSEPGRVGETQYF. The CDR3 region has the DNA TGCGCCAGCAGTGAGCCAGGGAGGGTCGGAGAGACCCAGTACTTC.

The gene calls are TRBV6-6 and TRBJ2-7, with TRBD1 matching over 10 bases. Trimming cost V 6 bases and J 5 bases; bases outside gene matches: 10. This CDR3 is 15 amino acids long. CDR1 and CDR2 from the germline V gene are MNHNY and SVGAGI (reference sequence). CDR3: CASSESGTGADEQYF. CDR3 DNA: TGTGCCAGCAGCGAATCCGGGACAGGGGCCGACGAGCAGTACTTC.

The rearrangement uses TRBV18 and TRBJ1-4, with D maybe TRBD1 (5 bases). The CDR3 contains 16 residues. CDR1 KGHSH and CDR2 LQKENI come from the germline V gene. V lost 6 bases and J lost 4, with 18 bases in between. The CDR3 is CASSFQDNSLNEKLFF. Written as DNA, the CDR3 is TGTGCCAGCTCTTTCCAGGACAACTCCCTTAATGAAAAACTGTTTTTT.

The gene calls are TRBV27 and TRBJ2-7; D is unclear. The germline CDR1 and CDR2 sequences are MNHEY and SMNVEV (reference sequence). The CDR3 spans 14 residues. Trimming removed 3 bases from V and 0 bases from J, with 9 bases in between. The CDR3 spells CASSLKERSYEQYF. CDR3 sequence (DNA): TGTGCCAGCAGTTTGAAAGAACGCTCCTACGAGCAGTACTTC.

This sequence joins TRBV15 and TRBJ1-2; maybe TRBD1 (5 bases). V dropped 0 bases and J dropped 4 bases, with 9 bases sitting between them. Germline V gene sequence: CDR1 LNHNV, CDR2 YYDKDF (reference sequence). The length of the CDR3 is 14 residues. The CDR3 spells CATSRDATAYGYTF. DNA of the CDR3: TGTGCCACCAGCAGAGATGCGACAGCCTATGGCTACACCTTC.

This clone was found once. The rearrangement uses TRBV28 and TRBJ2-7; 9 bases are a match to TRBD1. The germline V gene has CDR1 MDHEN and CDR2 SYDVKM. The trim removed 6 bases at V and 9 bases at J, leaving 9 bases unmatched. This CDR3 is 13 amino acids long. The DNA for the CDR3 is TGTGCCAGCAGGACAGGGGGAGTTGCGGGGCAGTACTTC. Amino acid sequence: CASRTGGVAGQYF.